The subject of this entry is one T cell receptor (beta chain). This clonotype was detected only a few times. No cognate antigen has been identified for it. Base qualities are not provided; no much larger clone lies one nucleotide away. The treatment or condition tag for this specimen amounts to: allogeneic hematopoietic cell transplantation with graft depleted of TCRalphabeta T cells and CD19 B cells. The transplant recipients were children given TCRalphabeta/CD19-depleted allogeneic hematopoietic cell grafts. These data belong to a study of T-cell reconstitution after alpha-beta-depleted transplantation in children (dated by TCRdb to the mid-2010s). Regarding the research as a whole: Using TCR repertoire profiling, the study followed T-cell immune reconstitution in a quantitative way in children after TCRalphabeta/CD19-depleted allogeneic hematopoietic cell transplantation.

Counted from cysteine to phenylalanine, this CDR3 has 16 amino acids. The sequence is cut down to CDR3 DNA, 48 bases in frame from base 1. Unmatched junction bases come to 8, with V trimmed by 3 bases and J by 3 bases. From a lookup of the germline V gene, CDR1 and CDR2 are SGHRS and YFSETQ. General findings and caveats noted by the study authors: The frequencies of hyperexpanded clones fell over the following months, and after one year, T-cell counts and TCRbeta diversity were mostly attributed to newly produced T cells. The high TCRbeta diversity at day 60 in some patients was ascribed to recipient T cells and intrathymic progenitors that had survived conditioning. The apparently early alphabetaT-cell count recovery about two months after transplant was reportedly dependent on only several hundred rapidly expanded clones derived from non-depleted graft cells.

Library method: PCR. The instrument was an Illumina HiSeq 2500. TCR library preparation used molecular barcoding, with unique molecular identifiers applied to normalize quantification of the TCRbeta repertoire. TCRdb reworked the public reads: Q25 trimming with fastp, MiXCR clone assembly, productive beta chains retained. One record per CDR3 amino acid sequence lists the most common genes and DNA. The sample records approximately 630,000 distinct CDR3 sequences, about 12% of which are singletons. Around 0.79% of the sample lies in the top ten. The receptor's source is a girl aged 2 to 10 with congenital amegakaryocytic thrombocytopenia, due to receive a stem cell transplant. The input for sequencing was PBMCs, taken before TCRalphabeta/CD19-depleted stem cell transplant. The rearrangement combines TRBV5-1 with TRBJ2-7, and 11 bases in between align with TRBD1. The nucleotide sequence is TGCGCCAGCAGCTCCGGGACAGGGGGAACATTCTACGAGCAGTACTTC. This yields the protein CASSSGTGGTFYEQYF.